Below, 7 T cell receptor beta chains from the same sample are listed, as sequenced in a study of blood T cell repertoires in COVID-19 (dated by TCRdb to the early 2020s). Libraries were constructed by the immunoSEQ multiplex PCR assay. As stored in TCRdb, this immuneACCESS dataset retains in-frame rearrangements with V and J assigned. A fraction of the clones does not appear; measured against another copy, unresolved V genes explain less than half of the discrepancy, and the remainder lacks a known reason. In all, the sample holds approximately 300,000 clones, and 85% to 90% of those were seen once. Around 0.88% of the sample rests with the top ten. The source material was peripheral blood. The origin of the receptors is a man aged 25 to 45 with acute or convalescent COVID-19.

The rearrangement joins TRBV13 to TRBJ2-1, with 7 positions matching TRBD2. V lost 6 bases to trimming and J lost 7 bases; unmatched junction nucleotides: 15. This CDR3 is 16 amino acids long. Germline V gene sequence: CDR1 PRHDT, CDR2 FYEKMQ (reference sequence). The DNA for the CDR3 is TGTGCCAGCAGATTTCGCGGGAGTAGGGTGGATAATGAGCAGTTCTTC. It specifies CASRFRGSRVDNEQFF.

The CDR3, as DNA: TGTGCCAGCAGCCTCAGGACTAGCGGGATCGCAGATACGCAGTATTTT. This translates into CASSLRTSGIADTQYF. The V gene is TRBV5-5, the J gene TRBJ2-3, with 12 bases aligning to TRBD2. Losses at the gene ends were 4 bases for V and 4 bases for J; bases not matched to a gene: 7. CDR1 and CDR2 from the germline V gene are SGHKS and YYEKEE (reference sequence). This CDR3 region has 16 residues.

The J gene is TRBJ2-1, the V gene TRBV5-4; TRBD2 agrees at 8 bases. The CDR3 consists of 15 residues. V lost 4 bases and J lost 5; bases outside the gene matches: 8. Germline CDR1 SGHNT, CDR2 YYREEE (reference sequence). The DNA for the CDR3 is TGTGCCAGCAGCCCGAGCGGGAGCTTCAACAATGAGCAGTTCTTC. Protein product: CASSPSGSFNNEQFF.

This chain links TRBV18 with TRBJ2-5, with TRBD2 identical over 12 bases. CDR1 and CDR2 (germline): KGHSH, LQKENI. The CDR3 sequence is 16 residues long. With 2 bases clipped from V and 0 bases from J, the junction kept 1 base outside the gene matches. The CDR3 DNA is TGTGCCAGCTCACCAGGACTAGCGGGGAACCAAGAGACCCAGTACTTC. Translation gives CASSPGLAGNQETQYF.

V is TRBV5-1 and J is TRBJ1-1; TRBD1 matches 7 bases. Germline assignment: CDR1 SGHRS and CDR2 YFSETQ. The V segment lost 5 bases and the J segment 5 bases; nucleotides outside the gene matches: 9. The CDR3 is made up of 14 amino acids. The CDR3 region is CASSLTGIRTEAFF. The CDR3 coding sequence is TGCGCCAGCAGTCTGACAGGGATCCGGACTGAAGCTTTCTTT.

The rearrangement joins TRBV10-1 to TRBJ2-2; 12 nucleotides agree with TRBD2. This CDR3 has 17 amino acids. The germline CDR1 and CDR2 sequences are WNHNN and SYGVQD (reference sequence). V was pared by 4 bases and J by 5 bases, with 8 bases of the junction left unmatched. CDR3 protein: CASSAVRGTSGTGELFF. In DNA form, the CDR3 reads TGCGCCAGCAGTGCCGTCAGAGGGACTAGCGGGACCGGGGAGCTGTTTTTT.

This chain links TRBV3-1 (or the pseudogene TRBV3-2) with TRBJ2-2; D is possibly TRBD2 (6 bases). The CDR3 is made up of 14 amino acids. Trimming cost V 4 bases and J 7 bases, with 13 bases left between them. CDR1 and CDR2 from the germline V gene are LGHDT and YNNKEL (reference sequence). CDR3 coding DNA: TGTGCCAGCAGCCCACTACCCGGGGGCGGGGAGCTGTTTTTT. This encodes CASSPLPGGGELFF.